The next 7 T cell receptor beta chains were all read from a single sample in a study of blood T cell repertoires in COVID-19 (TCRdb year 2020). Library preparation employed the immunoSEQ multiplex PCR assay. TCRdb took over this immuneACCESS table, retaining in-frame rearrangements with V and J assigned. Such tables are incomplete; in checked studies, under half of the missing clones stem from an unresolved V gene, and the remainder is unexplained. The sample data list about 190,000 clones, and 70% to 90% of these were observed just once. Of the sample, 2.5% to 3% falls within the top ten clones. Material: peripheral blood. Receptors originate from a woman aged 25 to 39 with active or convalescent COVID-19.

The V and J genes are TRBV4-2 and TRBJ1-3; D possibly corresponds to TRBD1 (5 bases). The CDR3 covers 15 residues. V lost 0 bases and J lost 2, with 8 bases in between. Germline V gene sequence: CDR1 LGHNA, CDR2 YNFKEQ. CDR3 sequence (DNA): TGTGCCAGCAGCCAAGACAGGGCTCCTGGAAACACCATATATTTT. Encoded protein: CASSQDRAPGNTIYF.

This sequence joins TRBV5-1 and TRBJ2-7; the match to TRBD1 covers 10 bases. The germline V gene encodes CDR1 SGHRS and CDR2 YFSETQ. Trimming cost V 4 bases and J 7 bases; bases outside gene matches: 11. This CDR3 is 15 amino acids long. CDR3 sequence reads: CASSRAGTGALEQYF. The CDR3 DNA follows: TGCGCCAGCAGCCGAGCCGGGACAGGGGCTTTGGAGCAGTACTTC.

The chain uses TRBV7-9 and TRBJ1-1; 8 positions match TRBD1. From germline, CDR1 is SEHNR and CDR2 FQNEAQ (reference sequence). The CDR3 contains 12 residues. V lost 5 bases, J lost 7 bases, and 3 bases stayed unmatched. The DNA of the CDR3 is TGTGCCAGCAGCCGAGGACAGGGTGAAGCTTTCTTT. This codes for CASSRGQGEAFF.

The chain has TRBV3-1 (or the pseudogene TRBV3-2) and TRBJ1-6; D uncertain. CDR1 and CDR2 from the germline V gene are LGHDT and YNNKEL (reference sequence). The ends were cut back, 0 bases at V and 10 bases at J, with 13 bases in the middle. The CDR3 runs 15 residues. CDR3 region: CASSQDSTRHSPLHF. CDR3 nucleotide sequence: TGTGCCAGCAGCCAAGATTCGACCCGACACTCACCCCTCCACTTT.

This rearrangement joins TRBV5-1 to TRBJ2-1; 12 bases fit TRBD2. J gave up 5 bases and V 6 bases, and 12 bases lay outside the gene matches. The length of the CDR3 is 17 residues. Germline values: CDR1 SGHRS, CDR2 YFSETQ. DNA for the CDR3: TGCGCCAGCAACCTCGGGACTAGCGGGTTTCGGGACAATGAGCAGTTCTTC. Protein: CASNLGTSGFRDNEQFF.

J is TRBJ2-7 and V is TRBV9, with a tentative D call TRBD2 (5 bases). V was trimmed by 4 bases and J by 4 bases, leaving 15 bases between them. CDR3 size: 14 residues. Germline CDR1 is SGDLS and CDR2 is YYNGEE. DNA for the CDR3: TGTGCCAGCAGCCGGGGAAGTATTGTTTACGAGCAGTACTTC. Its translation is CASSRGSIVYEQYF.

The chain is built from TRBV19 and TRBJ2-1; D is possibly TRBD1 (6 bases). V lost 4 bases and J lost 4, with 11 bases in between. The CDR3 loop spans 14 amino acids. Germline CDR1 LNHDA, CDR2 SQIVND (reference sequence). The CDR3 region has the DNA TGTGCCAGTAGTAAGGGGGACAAGTACAATGAGCAGTTCTTC. It specifies CASSKGDKYNEQFF.